The present T cell receptor (beta chain) was sequenced within a study of cytomegalovirus exposure and HLA in healthy donors. Broader study findings: The classifier, whose performance was assessed in both the original and validation cohorts, reportedly diagnosed cytomegalovirus status with high specificity and sensitivity.

To note about this clone: Its specificity is not known.

V lost 4 bases and J lost 5; bases outside the gene matches: 5. The CDR3 consists of 13 residues. Germline V gives CDR1 SGHRS, CDR2 YFSETQ. The PCR used 60 Vbeta and 13 Jbeta primers. Original analysis: In a later analysis, of roughly 73 million unique beta chains, about 12 million appeared in at least two donors. Only in-frame clones appear in the TCRdb table, and some are missing; sequencing was by immunoSEQ multiplex PCR. That table gives V, J and clone size, and the DNA gave D and trimming. The sample has more than 85,000 clones, about three quarters seen once. Sequenced sample: PBMCs. V gene TRBV5-1 combines with J gene TRBJ2-5, with TRBD1 identical over 7 bases. The TCR comes from a woman aged 55-69 years in good health and CMV-seropositive. CDR3 loop: CASSRGQGETQYF. DNA of the CDR3: TGCGCCAGCAGCAGGGGGCAGGGGGAGACCCAGTACTTC.